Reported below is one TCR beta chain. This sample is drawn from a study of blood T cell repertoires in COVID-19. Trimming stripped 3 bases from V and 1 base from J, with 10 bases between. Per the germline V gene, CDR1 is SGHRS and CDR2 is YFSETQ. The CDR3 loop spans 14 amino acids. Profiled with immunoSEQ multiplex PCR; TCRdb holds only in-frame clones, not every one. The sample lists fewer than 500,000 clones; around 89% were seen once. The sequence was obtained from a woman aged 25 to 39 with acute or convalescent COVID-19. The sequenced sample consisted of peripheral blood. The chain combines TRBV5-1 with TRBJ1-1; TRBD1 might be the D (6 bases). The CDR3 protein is CASSSLTGNTEAFF. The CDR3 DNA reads TGCGCCAGCAGCTCTCTGACAGGGAACACTGAAGCTTTCTTT.